Below, 23 T cell receptor beta chains from the same sample are listed, as sequenced in a study of CD8 T cells in ankylosing spondylitis. Findings and caveats of the study: Made up of about eight highly homologous variants, a TCR beta motif appeared characteristic of ankylosing spondylitis blood.

Antigens for these TCRs are unknown. Via MiXCR, TCRdb re-called the 5' RACE reads, giving one row per CDR3 protein. The sample holds about 330,000 distinct CDR3 sequences; around 8% are singletons and the top ten take roughly 15%. Specimen: blood, either unsorted or a sorted T cell fraction (not recorded which). All receptors derive from a male donor with ankylosing spondylitis.

This clonotype has at least ten counts. The V gene is TRBV4-1, the J gene TRBJ2-7; 10 bases line up with TRBD2. CDR3 size: 15 residues. J gave up 6 bases and V 1 base, and 6 bases lay outside the gene matches. In germline, CDR1 is MGHRA, CDR2 YSYEKL. The CDR3 DNA follows: TGCGCCAGCAGCCAAGGACCAGCGGGAGGGCTCGAGCAGTACTTC. It codes for CASSQGPAGGLEQYF.

This clonotype was seen only a few times. The rearrangement links TRBV7-2 to TRBJ2-5; the D is unclear. The CDR3 sequence is 12 residues long. The germline CDR1 and CDR2 sequences are SGHTA and FQGNSA. The ends were cut back, 0 bases at V and 4 bases at J, with 3 bases in the middle. The CDR3 spells CASSLATETQYF. The CDR3 DNA sequence: TGTGCCAGCAGCTTAGCGACAGAGACCCAGTACTTC. Using reference TRBV7-2 and TRBJ2-5 for the parts outside the CDR3, the full variable domain is GAGVSQSPSNKVTEKGKDVELRCDPISGHTALYWYRQSLGQGLEFLIYFQGNSAPDKSGLPSDRFSAERTGGSVSTLTIQRTQQEDSAVYLCASSLATETQYFGPGTRLLVL.

This clonotype has only a few counts. The V call is TRBV5-1, the J call TRBJ2-1; unclear D gene. This CDR3 contains 13 residues. V shed 0 bases and J shed 6 bases, with 7 bases lying between them. Germline-derived CDR1 and CDR2 are SGHRS and YFSETQ. CDR3 DNA: TGCGCCAGCAGCTTGGTGGTATTCAATGAGCAGTTCTTC. Translation: CASSLVVFNEQFF.

V usage is TRBV9 and J usage is TRBJ1-1; D is undetermined. Germline lookup yields CDR1 SGDLS and CDR2 YYNGEE. The CDR3 totals 15 residues. Trimming took 0 bases from V and 4 from J, leaving 13 bases between them. In nucleotides, the CDR3 is TGTGCCAGCAGCGTAGGGTCTAGACAAGGCACTGAAGCTTTCTTT. Its protein product is CASSVGSRQGTEAFF.

This clonotype was seen ten or more times. The V gene is TRBV28, the J gene TRBJ1-2; D not resolved. Deletions cut 1 base from V and 7 bases from J, with 7 bases between. Germline-derived CDR1 and CDR2 are MDHEN and SYDVKM. The CDR3 covers 12 residues. CDR3 in amino acids: CASSLSRGGYTF. The CDR3 DNA follows: TGTGCCAGCAGTTTATCGCGGGGTGGCTACACCTTC.

The V gene is TRBV5-1, the J gene TRBJ2-2; D unresolved. The CDR3 length is 13 residues. Looked up from germline, CDR1 is SGHRS and CDR2 is YFSETQ. V was shortened by 5 bases and J by 5 bases, with 10 bases between the two germline ends. CDR3 amino acids: CASRPIGTGELFF. CDR3 coding DNA: TGCGCCAGCAGGCCCATAGGGACCGGGGAGCTGTTTTTT.

This clonotype was picked up many times. The V gene is TRBV12-3 or TRBV12-4, the J gene TRBJ2-2; D is unclear. V lost 1 base, J lost 0 bases, and 9 bases lay in between. This CDR3 spans 16 amino acids. The CDR3 sequence is CASSLGPSPNTGELFF. The CDR3 nucleotides read TGTGCCAGCAGTTTAGGGCCCAGTCCGAACACCGGGGAGCTGTTTTTT.

This clonotype was observed a few times. V usage is TRBV7-9 and J usage is TRBJ2-1; 8 bases align to TRBD2. Losses at the gene ends were 4 bases for V and 7 bases for J; bases not matched to a gene: 12. The CDR3 is 16 residues long. Germline lookup yields CDR1 SEHNR and CDR2 FQNEAQ (reference sequence). CDR3 sequence reads: CASSSLLSGSSNEQFF. In nucleotides, the CDR3 is TGTGCCAGCAGCTCCCTATTAAGCGGGAGTTCGAATGAGCAGTTCTTC.

At least ten counts were recorded for this clonotype. The chain employs TRBV6-5 and TRBJ2-7; no clear D gene. This CDR3 region has 14 residues. Per germline, CDR1 MNHEY and CDR2 SVGAGI. The V gene lost 2 bases and the J gene lost 2 bases, with 10 bases spanning the gap. The CDR3 sequence is CASSYDSSTYEQYF. The CDR3 region has the DNA TGTGCCAGCAGTTACGACTCCTCAACCTACGAGCAGTACTTC.

In this sample, this clonotype turned up a few times. The V and J genes are TRBV15 and TRBJ1-6, with no clear D. Trimming removed 1 base from V and 9 bases from J, with 7 bases in between. CDR1 LNHNV and CDR2 YYDKDF come from the germline V gene (reference sequence). The CDR3 totals 13 residues. DNA for the CDR3: TGTGCCACCAGCAGAGTGGGCTTTTCACCCCTCCACTTT. This encodes CATSRVGFSPLHF.

This clonotype has ten or more counts. This rearrangement joins TRBV29-1 to TRBJ1-2; no firm D call. The germline V gene encodes CDR1 SQVTM and CDR2 ANQGSEA. Trimming stripped 2 bases from V and 4 bases from J, with 11 bases between. This CDR3 region has 13 residues. In DNA, the CDR3 is TGCAGCGTTGAATGGGGAGGAGTCTATGGCTACACCTTC. Amino acids: CSVEWGGVYGYTF. The full variable domain, with the rest looked up from reference TRBV29-1 and TRBJ1-2, is SAVISQKPSRDICQRGTSLTIQCQVDSQVTMMFWYRQQPGQSLTLIATANQGSEATYESGFVIDKFPISRPNLTFSTLTVSNMSPEDSSIYLCSVEWGGVYGYTFGSGTRLTVV.

The sample holds many counts of this clonotype. The chain links TRBV12-3 or TRBV12-4 to TRBJ1-1; D ambiguous. This CDR3 spans 12 amino acids. Trimming cost V 0 bases and J 6 bases, with 5 bases left between them. CDR3 DNA: TGTGCCAGCAGTTTAGCCACCTCTGAAGCTTTCTTT. Translating gives CASSLATSEAFF.

This clonotype appeared many times. J is TRBJ2-3 and V is TRBV15; 8 bases are a match to TRBD1. The CDR3 is 16 amino acids. CDR1 is LNHNV, CDR2 YYDKDF, per germline (reference sequence). J gave up 0 bases and V 6 bases, and 8 bases lay outside the gene matches. The CDR3 coding sequence is TGTGCCACCAGTACTAGGACAGGGCGCAGCACAGATACGCAGTATTTT. Amino acid sequence: CATSTRTGRSTDTQYF.

V and J are TRBV20-1 and TRBJ1-1; the D is unclear. V shed 0 bases and J shed 4 bases, with 15 bases lying between them. Germline CDR1 reads DFQATT; CDR2 reads SNEGSKA (reference sequence). This CDR3 has 15 amino acids. The CDR3 DNA reads TGCAGTGCTAGAGACCCCCGAACGGGGAGCACTGAAGCTTTCTTT. Its translation is CSARDPRTGSTEAFF.

The chain combines TRBV11-3 with TRBJ2-3; D is possibly TRBD2 (5 bases). With 5 bases removed from V and 5 bases from J, the gap between germline ends came to 20 bases. CDR1 and CDR2 from the germline V gene are SGHNT and YENEEA. There are 16 residues in the CDR3. The CDR3 loop is CASSPRLGIGGDTQYF. The CDR3 bases are TGTGCCAGCAGCCCGCGGTTGGGAATTGGAGGAGATACGCAGTATTTT. The full variable domain, in which reference TRBV11-3 and TRBJ2-3 provide the parts outside the CDR3, is EAGVVQSPRYKIIEKKQPVAFWCNPISGHNTLYWYLQNLGQGPELLIRYENEEAVDDSQLPKDRFSAERLKGVDSTLKIQPAELGDSAVYLCASSPRLGIGGDTQYFGPGTRLTVL.

This clonotype was observed at least ten times. The chain joins TRBV7-2 to TRBJ2-5; D tentatively fits TRBD1 or TRBD2 (5 bases each). The V gene's germline CDR1 is SGHTA and CDR2 FQGNSA. Trimming removed 1 base from V and 4 bases from J, with 13 bases in between. The CDR3 runs 15 residues. In DNA form, the CDR3 reads TGTGCCAGCAGCTTAGAGGGGACCGTGGTAGAGACCCAGTACTTC. Its protein is CASSLEGTVVETQYF.

This chain links TRBV12-3 or TRBV12-4 with TRBJ2-6; D remains unclear. This CDR3 spans 12 amino acids. Trimming took 7 bases from V and 2 from J, leaving 3 bases between them. The CDR3 region has the DNA TGTGCCAGCACAGCTGGGGCCAACGTCCTGACTTTC. It translates to CASTAGANVLTF.

This clonotype was recorded a few times. The chain recombines TRBV14 with TRBJ1-1; D is perhaps TRBD1 (6 bases). The germline CDR1 and CDR2 sequences are SGHDN and FVKESK. The CDR3 loop spans 12 amino acids. Trimming removed 4 bases at V and 11 bases at J, with 14 bases between. CDR3 amino acids: CASSPGGFVAFF. In nucleotides, the CDR3 is TGTGCCAGCAGCCCGGGGGGCTTTGTTGCTTTCTTT.

The V and J genes are TRBV7-3 and TRBJ2-2, with 10 bases identical to TRBD2. The V segment lost 5 bases and the J segment 7 bases; nucleotides outside the gene matches: 10. The germline V gene has CDR1 SGHTA and CDR2 FQGTGA. The CDR3 runs 16 residues. Here the CDR3 DNA reads TGTGCCAGCAGCCTTCCAGCGGGAGGGCCCGGCGGGGAGCTGTTTTTT. Translation: CASSLPAGGPGGELFF.

This clonotype was detected only a few times. This rearrangement joins TRBV7-8 to TRBJ2-7, with 8 bases matching TRBD2. The CDR3 length is 16 residues. The germline V gene encodes CDR1 SGHVS and CDR2 FQNEAQ. V gave up 1 base and J gave up 1 base; unmatched junction bases: 6. CDR3 sequence: CASSLGVGGRSYEQYF. In DNA, the CDR3 is TGTGCCAGCAGCTTAGGGGTGGGCGGGAGGTCCTACGAGCAGTACTTC. Looking up the rest from reference TRBV7-8 and TRBJ2-7 gives the full variable domain: GAGVSQSPRYKVAKRGQDVALRCDPISGHVSLFWYQQALGQGPEFLTYFQNEAQLDKSGLPSDRFFAERPEGSVSTLKIQRTQQEDSAVYLCASSLGVGGRSYEQYFGPGTRLTVT.

The gene calls are TRBV12-3 or TRBV12-4 and TRBJ1-2, with D possibly matching TRBD1 (5 bases). This CDR3 has 13 residues. V was clipped by 7 bases and J by 4 bases, with 13 bases between them. CDR3 bases: TGTGCCAGCACCCCAGGGTCGGGCTATGGCTACACCTTC. Translated: CASTPGSGYGYTF.

This clonotype has a handful of counts. The chain employs TRBV7-9 and TRBJ1-3, with TRBD1 matching 7 bases. CDR1 SEHNR and CDR2 FQNEAQ come from the germline V gene (reference sequence). This CDR3 contains 17 residues. With 0 bases clipped from V and 0 bases from J, the junction kept 5 bases outside the gene matches. For the CDR3, the DNA is TGTGCCAGCAGCTTAGCCGGGACAGTATTCTCTGGAAACACCATATATTTT. This sequence encodes CASSLAGTVFSGNTIYF.

The J gene is TRBJ2-3, the V gene TRBV7-3, with D tentatively TRBD2 (7 bases). Germline assignment: CDR1 SGHTA and CDR2 FQGTGA. The V gene lost 5 bases and the J gene lost 0 bases, with 15 bases spanning the gap. The CDR3 extends over 16 amino acids. The CDR3 loop is CASSRRGGGSTDTQYF. Here the CDR3 DNA reads TGTGCCAGCAGCCGAAGGGGGGGTGGGAGCACAGATACGCAGTATTTT.